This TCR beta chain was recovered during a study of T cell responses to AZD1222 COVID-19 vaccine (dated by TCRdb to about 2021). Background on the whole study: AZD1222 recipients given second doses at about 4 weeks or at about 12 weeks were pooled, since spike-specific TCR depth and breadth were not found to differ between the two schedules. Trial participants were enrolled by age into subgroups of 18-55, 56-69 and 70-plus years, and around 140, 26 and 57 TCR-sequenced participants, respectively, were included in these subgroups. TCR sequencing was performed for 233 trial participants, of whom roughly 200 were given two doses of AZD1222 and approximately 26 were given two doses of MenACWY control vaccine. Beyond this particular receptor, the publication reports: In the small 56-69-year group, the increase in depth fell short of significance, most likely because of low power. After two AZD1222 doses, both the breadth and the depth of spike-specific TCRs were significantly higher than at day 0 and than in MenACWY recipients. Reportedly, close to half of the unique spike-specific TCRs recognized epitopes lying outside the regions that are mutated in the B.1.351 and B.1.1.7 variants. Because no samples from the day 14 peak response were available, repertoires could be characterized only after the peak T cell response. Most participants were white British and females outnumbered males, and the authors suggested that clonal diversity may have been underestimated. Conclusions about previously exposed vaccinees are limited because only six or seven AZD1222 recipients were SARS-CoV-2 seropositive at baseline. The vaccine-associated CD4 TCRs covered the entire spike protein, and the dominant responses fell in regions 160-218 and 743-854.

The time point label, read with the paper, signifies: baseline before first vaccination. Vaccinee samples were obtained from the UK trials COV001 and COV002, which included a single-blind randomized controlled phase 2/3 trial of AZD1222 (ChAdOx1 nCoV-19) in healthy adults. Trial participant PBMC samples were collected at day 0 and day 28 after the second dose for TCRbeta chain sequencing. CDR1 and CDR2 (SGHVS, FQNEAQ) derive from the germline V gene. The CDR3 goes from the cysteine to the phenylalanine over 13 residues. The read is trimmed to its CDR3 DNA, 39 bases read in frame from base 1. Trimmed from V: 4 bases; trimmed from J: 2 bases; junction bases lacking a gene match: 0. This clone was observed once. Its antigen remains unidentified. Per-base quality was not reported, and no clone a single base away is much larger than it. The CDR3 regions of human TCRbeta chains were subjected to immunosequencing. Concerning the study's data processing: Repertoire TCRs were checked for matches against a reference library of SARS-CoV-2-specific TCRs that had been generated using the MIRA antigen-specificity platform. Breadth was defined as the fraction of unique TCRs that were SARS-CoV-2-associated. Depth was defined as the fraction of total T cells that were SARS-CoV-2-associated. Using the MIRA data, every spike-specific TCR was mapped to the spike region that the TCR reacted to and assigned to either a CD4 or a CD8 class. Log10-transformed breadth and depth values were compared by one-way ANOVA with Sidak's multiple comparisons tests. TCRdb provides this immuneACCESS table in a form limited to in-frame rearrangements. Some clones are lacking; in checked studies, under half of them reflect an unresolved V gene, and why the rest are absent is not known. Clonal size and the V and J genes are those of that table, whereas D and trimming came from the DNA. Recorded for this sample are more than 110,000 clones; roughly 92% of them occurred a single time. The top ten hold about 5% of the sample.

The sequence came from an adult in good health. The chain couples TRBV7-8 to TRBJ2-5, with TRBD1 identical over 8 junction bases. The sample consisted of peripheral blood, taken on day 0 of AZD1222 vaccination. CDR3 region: CASSWDRQETQYF. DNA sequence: TGTGCCAGCAGCTGGGACAGGCAAGAGACCCAGTACTTC.